Shown below are 9 T cell receptor beta chains from a single sample sequenced in a study of T cells in Graves' hyperthyroidism and ophthalmopathy. The CDR3 regions of TCR beta were amplified from RNA transcripts. The study used the HTBI primer set for a first-round RT-PCR of the TCR CDR3. In TCRdb, the multiplex PCR reads were re-called with MiXCR into one record per CDR3 protein. The profile shows hundreds of thousands of distinct CDR3 sequences, around 15% of them singletons. Sequences were obtained from blood. The receptors stem from a man aged 18 to 29 with Graves' ophthalmopathy.

This clonotype was seen only a few times. A much larger clone lies one base from this, so it may be a read error. The gene calls are TRBV24-1 and TRBJ2-3; D uncertain. The V gene's germline CDR1 is KGHDR and CDR2 SFDVKD. The V gene lost 1 base and the J gene lost 4 bases, with 5 bases spanning the gap. The CDR3 contains 13 residues. The DNA for the CDR3 is TGTGCCACCAGTGATTTTCGGGCAGATACGCAGTATTTT. It codes for CATSDFRADTQYF.

About this clonotype: A much larger clone is a single base away; this may be a read error. J is TRBJ2-7 and V is TRBV4-1; TRBD2 agrees at 7 bases. This CDR3 has 16 amino acids. The germline gives CDR1 MGHRA, CDR2 YSYEKL. The V and J ends lost 2 bases and 7 bases, in that order; junction bases with no gene match: 14. The CDR3 protein is CASSQNEREHLREQYF. For the CDR3, the DNA is TGCGCCAGCAGCCAAAACGAGCGGGAACATTTAAGGGAGCAGTACTTC.

V and J are TRBV7-9 and TRBJ2-2; the D gene is possibly TRBD2 (5 bases). The CDR3 consists of 19 residues. Germline loops: CDR1 SEHNR, CDR2 FQNEAQ (reference sequence). V gave up 3 bases and J gave up 1 base, with 21 bases separating them. Here the CDR3 reads CASSFLPGSRRMNTGELFF. Written as DNA, the CDR3 is TGTGCCAGCAGCTTTCTTCCGGGAAGTCGAAGGATGAACACCGGGGAGCTGTTTTTT.

In its sample, this clonotype was seen many times. The chain combines TRBV7-9 with TRBJ2-3; D is ambiguous. CDR3 length: 15 residues. Deletions cut 1 base from V and 2 bases from J, with 10 bases between. CDR1 is SEHNR, CDR2 FQNEAQ, per germline (reference sequence). The DNA for the CDR3 is TGTGCCAGCAGCTTAGAACTTTACTCCACAGATACGCAGTATTTT. Protein product: CASSLELYSTDTQYF.

This clonotype appeared many times. This chain joins TRBV5-8 and TRBJ1-2; D is undetermined. The germline V gene encodes CDR1 SGHTS and CDR2 YDEGEE. CDR3 length: 14 residues. V was clipped by 2 bases and J by 2 bases, with 10 bases between them. As DNA, the CDR3 is TGTGCCAGCAGCTTTCTGACGGGAAACTATGGCTACACCTTC. Residues: CASSFLTGNYGYTF.

This clonotype was seen ten or more times. V usage is TRBV30 and J usage is TRBJ2-4; D may be TRBD1 (5 bases). This CDR3 region has 15 residues. The V end lost 0 bases, the J end lost 5 bases, and 14 bases lay between the germline ends. Germline assignment: CDR1 GTSNPN and CDR2 SVGIG (reference sequence). This CDR3 is CAWSVIRVGENIQYF. DNA of the CDR3: TGTGCCTGGAGTGTAATTAGGGTAGGGGAAAACATTCAGTACTTC.

This clonotype occurred many times. The rearrangement links TRBV28 to TRBJ1-5, with D unresolved. Germline loops: CDR1 MDHEN, CDR2 SYDVKM. V shed 6 bases and J shed 3 bases, with 15 bases lying between them. This CDR3 comprises 15 residues. This chain's CDR3 is CASRGNVNFNQPQHF. In DNA, the CDR3 is TGTGCCAGCAGGGGCAACGTAAATTTCAATCAGCCCCAGCATTTT.

This clonotype turned up a few times. This chain connects TRBV30 to TRBJ2-1; no clear D gene. Germline-derived CDR1 and CDR2 are GTSNPN and SVGIG (reference sequence). The CDR3 runs 13 residues. V was cut by 2 bases and J by 4 bases, with 9 bases left in between. The CDR3 sequence: CAWSSRRYNEQFF. The CDR3 region has the DNA TGTGCCTGGAGTAGTCGCAGGTACAATGAGCAGTTCTTC.

This clonotype was seen ten or more times. V is TRBV11-2 and J is TRBJ1-2, with D perhaps TRBD1 (6 bases). The length of the CDR3 is 16 residues. The V gene lost 4 bases and the J gene lost 0 bases, with 15 bases spanning the gap. The germline gives CDR1 SGHAT, CDR2 FQNNGV. The CDR3 nucleotides read TGTGCCAGCAGCTCCCTAAGGGGGGGCCCTAACTATGGCTACACCTTC. Encoded protein: CASSSLRGGPNYGYTF.